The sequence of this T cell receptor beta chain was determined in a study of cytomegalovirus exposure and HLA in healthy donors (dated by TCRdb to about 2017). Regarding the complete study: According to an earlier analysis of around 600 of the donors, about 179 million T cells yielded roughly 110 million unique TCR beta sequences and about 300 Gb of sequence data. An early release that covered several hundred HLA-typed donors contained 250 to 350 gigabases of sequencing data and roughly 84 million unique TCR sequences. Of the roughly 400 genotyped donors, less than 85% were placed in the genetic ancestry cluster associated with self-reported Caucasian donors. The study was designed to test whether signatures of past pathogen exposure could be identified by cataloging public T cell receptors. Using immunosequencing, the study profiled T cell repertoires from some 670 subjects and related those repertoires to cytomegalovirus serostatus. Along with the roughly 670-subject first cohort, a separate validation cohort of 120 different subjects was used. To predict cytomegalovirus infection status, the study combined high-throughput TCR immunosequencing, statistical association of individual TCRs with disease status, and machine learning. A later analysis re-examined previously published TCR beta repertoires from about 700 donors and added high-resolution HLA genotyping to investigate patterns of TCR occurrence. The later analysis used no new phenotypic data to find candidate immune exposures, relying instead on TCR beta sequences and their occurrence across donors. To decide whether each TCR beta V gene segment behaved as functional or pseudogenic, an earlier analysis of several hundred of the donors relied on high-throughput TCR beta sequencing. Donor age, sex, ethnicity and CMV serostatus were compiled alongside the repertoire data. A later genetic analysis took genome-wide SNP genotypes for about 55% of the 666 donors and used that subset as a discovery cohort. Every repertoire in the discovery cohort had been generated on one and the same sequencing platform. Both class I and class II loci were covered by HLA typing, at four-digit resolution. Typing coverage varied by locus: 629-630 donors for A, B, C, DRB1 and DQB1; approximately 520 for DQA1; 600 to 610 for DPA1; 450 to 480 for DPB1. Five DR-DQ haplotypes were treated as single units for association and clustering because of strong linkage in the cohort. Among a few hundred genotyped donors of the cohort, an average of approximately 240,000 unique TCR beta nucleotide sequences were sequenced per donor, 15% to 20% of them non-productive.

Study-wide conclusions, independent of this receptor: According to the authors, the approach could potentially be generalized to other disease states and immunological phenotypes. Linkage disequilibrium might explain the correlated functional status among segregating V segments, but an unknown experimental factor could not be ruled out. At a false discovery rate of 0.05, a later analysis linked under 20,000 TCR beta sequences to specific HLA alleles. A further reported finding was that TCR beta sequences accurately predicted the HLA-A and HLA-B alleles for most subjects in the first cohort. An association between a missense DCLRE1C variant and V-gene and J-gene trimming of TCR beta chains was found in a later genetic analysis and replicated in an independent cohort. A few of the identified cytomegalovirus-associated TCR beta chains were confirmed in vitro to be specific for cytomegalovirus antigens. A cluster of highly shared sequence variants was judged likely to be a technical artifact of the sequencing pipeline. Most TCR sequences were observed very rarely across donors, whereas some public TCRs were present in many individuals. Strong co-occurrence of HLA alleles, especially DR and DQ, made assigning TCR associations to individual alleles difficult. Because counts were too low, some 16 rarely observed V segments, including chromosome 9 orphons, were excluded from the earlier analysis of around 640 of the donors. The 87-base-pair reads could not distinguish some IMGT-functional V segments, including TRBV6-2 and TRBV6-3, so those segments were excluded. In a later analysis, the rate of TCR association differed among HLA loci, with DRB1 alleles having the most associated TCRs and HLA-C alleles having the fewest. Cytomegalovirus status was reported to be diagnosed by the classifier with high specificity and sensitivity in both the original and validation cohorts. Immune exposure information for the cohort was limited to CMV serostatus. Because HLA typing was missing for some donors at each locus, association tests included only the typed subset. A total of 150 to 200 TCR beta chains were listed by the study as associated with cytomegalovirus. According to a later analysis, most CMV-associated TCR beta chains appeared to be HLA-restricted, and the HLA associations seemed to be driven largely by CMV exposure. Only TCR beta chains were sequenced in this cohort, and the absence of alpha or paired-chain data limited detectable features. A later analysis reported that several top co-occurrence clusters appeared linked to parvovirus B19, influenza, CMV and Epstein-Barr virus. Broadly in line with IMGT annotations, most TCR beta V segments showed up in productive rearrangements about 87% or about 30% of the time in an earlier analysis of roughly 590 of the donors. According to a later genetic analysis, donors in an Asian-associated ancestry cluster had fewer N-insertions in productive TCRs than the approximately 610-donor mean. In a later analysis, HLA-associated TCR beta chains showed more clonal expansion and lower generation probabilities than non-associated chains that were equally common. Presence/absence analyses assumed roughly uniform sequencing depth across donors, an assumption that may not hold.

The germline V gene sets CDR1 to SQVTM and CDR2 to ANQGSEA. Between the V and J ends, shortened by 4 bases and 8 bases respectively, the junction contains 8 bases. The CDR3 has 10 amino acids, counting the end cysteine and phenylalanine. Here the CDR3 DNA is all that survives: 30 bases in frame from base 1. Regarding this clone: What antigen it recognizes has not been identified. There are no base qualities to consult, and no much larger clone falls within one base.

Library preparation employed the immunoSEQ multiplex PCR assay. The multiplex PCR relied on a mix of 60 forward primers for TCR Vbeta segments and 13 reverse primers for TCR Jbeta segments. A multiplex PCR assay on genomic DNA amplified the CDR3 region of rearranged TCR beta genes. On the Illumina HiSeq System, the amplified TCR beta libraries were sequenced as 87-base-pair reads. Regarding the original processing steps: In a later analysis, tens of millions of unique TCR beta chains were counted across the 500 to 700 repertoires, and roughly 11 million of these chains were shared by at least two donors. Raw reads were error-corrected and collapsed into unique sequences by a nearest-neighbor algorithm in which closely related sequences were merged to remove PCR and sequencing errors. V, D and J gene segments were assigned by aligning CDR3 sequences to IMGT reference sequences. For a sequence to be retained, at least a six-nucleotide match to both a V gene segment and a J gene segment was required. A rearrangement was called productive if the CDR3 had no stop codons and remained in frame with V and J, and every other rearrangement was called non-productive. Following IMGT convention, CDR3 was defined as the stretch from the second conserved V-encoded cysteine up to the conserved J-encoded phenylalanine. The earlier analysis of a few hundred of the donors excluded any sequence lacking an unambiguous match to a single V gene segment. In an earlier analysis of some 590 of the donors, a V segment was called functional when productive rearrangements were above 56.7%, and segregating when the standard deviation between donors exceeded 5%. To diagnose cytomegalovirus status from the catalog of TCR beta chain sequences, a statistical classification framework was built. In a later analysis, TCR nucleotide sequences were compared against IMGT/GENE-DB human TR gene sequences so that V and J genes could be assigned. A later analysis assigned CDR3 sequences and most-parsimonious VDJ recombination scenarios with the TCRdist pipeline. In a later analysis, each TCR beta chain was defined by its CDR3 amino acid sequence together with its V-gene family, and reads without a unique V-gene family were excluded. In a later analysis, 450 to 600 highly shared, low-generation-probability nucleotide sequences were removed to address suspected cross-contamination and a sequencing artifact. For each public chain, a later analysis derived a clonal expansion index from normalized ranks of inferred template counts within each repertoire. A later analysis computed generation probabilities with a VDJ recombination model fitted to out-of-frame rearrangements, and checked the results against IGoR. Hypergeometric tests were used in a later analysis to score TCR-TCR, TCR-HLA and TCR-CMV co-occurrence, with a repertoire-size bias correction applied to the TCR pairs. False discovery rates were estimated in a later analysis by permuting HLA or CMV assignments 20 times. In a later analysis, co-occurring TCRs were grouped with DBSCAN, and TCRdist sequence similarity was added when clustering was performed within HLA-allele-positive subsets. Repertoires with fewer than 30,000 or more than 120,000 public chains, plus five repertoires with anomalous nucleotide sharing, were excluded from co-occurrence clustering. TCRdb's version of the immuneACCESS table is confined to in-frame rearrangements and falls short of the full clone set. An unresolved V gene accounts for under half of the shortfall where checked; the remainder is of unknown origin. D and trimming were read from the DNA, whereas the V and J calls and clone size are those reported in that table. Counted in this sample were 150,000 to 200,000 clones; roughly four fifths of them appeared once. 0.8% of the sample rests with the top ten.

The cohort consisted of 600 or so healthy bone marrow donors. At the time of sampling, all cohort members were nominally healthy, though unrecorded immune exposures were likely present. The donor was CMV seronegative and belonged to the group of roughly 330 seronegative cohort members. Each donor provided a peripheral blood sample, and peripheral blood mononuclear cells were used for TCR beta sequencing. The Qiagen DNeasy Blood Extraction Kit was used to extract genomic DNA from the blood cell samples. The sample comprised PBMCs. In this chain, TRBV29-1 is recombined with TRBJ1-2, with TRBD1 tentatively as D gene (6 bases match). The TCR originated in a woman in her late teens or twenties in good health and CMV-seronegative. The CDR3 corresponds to CSVAGEGYTF. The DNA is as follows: TGCAGCGTTGCAGGGGAAGGCTACACCTTC.